This T cell receptor beta chain was identified during a study of tumor and adjacent non-tumor tissue in lung cancer. The CDR3 sequence is 14 residues long. The ends were cut back, 1 base at V and 4 bases at J, with 9 bases in the middle. Germline V gene sequence: CDR1 SEHNR, CDR2 FQNEAQ (reference sequence). This clonotype was recorded at least ten times. What it recognizes is unknown. Three rounds of nested PCR, following a modified ARM-PCR protocol, produced the TCRbeta library. From the multiplex PCR reads, TCRdb called clonotypes with MiXCR, one entry per CDR3 protein. This repertoire shows some 100,000 distinct CDR3 sequences, 50% to 70% found once; its top ten account for approximately 18%. RNA was extracted from bulk tissue without any cell sorting. Distant lung tissue was collected more than 3 cm away from the tumor edge. Study-level findings and limits: Shorter survival was associated with higher TCR diversity in tumors.

The clonotype comes from a man between 25 and 39 years old with non-small cell lung cancer. Sample: distant non-tumor lung tissue. J is TRBJ2-3 and V is TRBV7-9; D not resolved. For the CDR3, the DNA is TGTGCCAGCAGCTTAGACAGCATTGCAGATACGCAGTATTTT. It translates to CASSLDSIADTQYF.